This T cell receptor (beta chain) was sequenced during a study of blood T cells in healthy people across ages. This clonotype was detected a few times. Its specificity is unknown. J lost 0 bases, V lost 3 bases, and 19 bases had no gene match. This CDR3 spans 21 amino acids. Germline V gene lookup returns CDR1 MGHRA and CDR2 YSYEKL. A second roughly 7 to 12 cycle PCR used barcoded and J-beta primers. A template-switch adaptor containing 12 random nucleotides labeled each cDNA molecule. TCRdb re-analysed the 5' RACE reads in MiXCR, keeping a single row per CDR3 protein. The sample contains roughly 1.5 million distinct CDR3 sequences, about 45% of which appear only once. Study conclusions and caveats: Both naive CD4+ cell counts and diversity were greater in long-lived donors than in aged donors. Roughly linear declines in TCR beta diversity per million T cells occurred with age. Using unsorted PBMCs precluded a conclusive naive versus antigen-experienced comparison.

Sequencing was done on a sample of blood. The chain couples TRBV4-1 to TRBJ2-3, with 9 bases that match TRBD2. This receptor was identified in a young woman in good health. CDR3: CASSHYRPGLAGTFSTDTQYF. The CDR3 coding sequence is TGCGCCAGCAGCCATTACCGCCCGGGGCTAGCGGGGACCTTTAGCACAGATACGCAGTATTTT.